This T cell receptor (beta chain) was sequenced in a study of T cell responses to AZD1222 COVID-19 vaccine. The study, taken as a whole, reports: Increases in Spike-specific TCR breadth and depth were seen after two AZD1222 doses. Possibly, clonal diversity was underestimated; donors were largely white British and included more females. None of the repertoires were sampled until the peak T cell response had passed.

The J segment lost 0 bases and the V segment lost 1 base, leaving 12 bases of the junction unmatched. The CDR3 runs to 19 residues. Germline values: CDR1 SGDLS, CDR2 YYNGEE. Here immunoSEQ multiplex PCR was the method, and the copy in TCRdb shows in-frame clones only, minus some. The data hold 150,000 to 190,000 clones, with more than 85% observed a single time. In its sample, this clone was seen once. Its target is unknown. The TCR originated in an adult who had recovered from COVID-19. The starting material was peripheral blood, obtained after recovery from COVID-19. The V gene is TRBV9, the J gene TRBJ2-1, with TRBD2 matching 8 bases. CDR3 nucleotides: TGTGCCAGCAGCGTAATGATAGCGGGGTATACGAGCTCCTACAATGAGCAGTTCTTC. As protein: CASSVMIAGYTSSYNEQFF.